This T cell receptor beta chain was recovered during a study of T cells in Graves' hyperthyroidism and ophthalmopathy. The study, taken as a whole, reports: In validation, the model predicted ophthalmopathy. These predictions came a median roughly six months before onset.

This CDR3 region has 13 residues. CDR1 is SGHVS and CDR2 is FNYEAQ in the germline V gene. The V gene lost 5 bases and the J gene lost 2 bases, with 9 bases spanning the gap. Amplification yielded TCR beta CDR3 regions, with RNA transcripts as the source. HTBI primers drove first-round RT-PCR of the TCR CDR3. MiXCR was run by TCRdb on the multiplex PCR reads, yielding one entry per CDR3 protein. This sample carries about 250,000 distinct CDR3 sequences, approximately 25% of them seen once, and the ten largest clones take approximately 32%. Points on this clonotype: The antigen is undetermined.

J is TRBJ1-1 and V is TRBV7-6, with TRBD1 as a possible D gene (5 bases). The receptor was isolated from a woman aged 40-49 years with Graves' ophthalmopathy. Sequenced: blood. CDR3 nucleotides: TGTGCCAGCAGCCTACAGGCAAACACTGAAGCTTTCTTT. Amino acid sequence: CASSLQANTEAFF.